The present T cell receptor (beta chain) was sequenced within a study of T cell responses to AZD1222 COVID-19 vaccine. Study summary: Pooled samples include second doses given at about 4 or 12 weeks. Study-wide points: Unmutated variant regions are reportedly the target of nearly half of TCRs that are spike-specific. Clonal diversity was possibly underestimated, and the donors were mostly white British, with more females.

Of note for this clone: Its specificity is unknown.

Here immunoSEQ multiplex PCR was the method, and the copy in TCRdb shows in-frame clones only, minus some. The data hold about 160,000 clones, with about 88% observed a single time. The germline V gene has CDR1 SGHNT and CDR2 YENEEA. This CDR3 comprises 13 residues. V was pared by 0 bases and J by 1 base, with 3 bases between. The chain uses TRBV11-3 and TRBJ1-1; D uncertain. Sequencing used peripheral blood, obtained on day 0 of AZD1222 vaccination. The source of this sequence is an adult in good health. CDR3 sequence: CASSLEPNTEAFF. In nucleotides, the CDR3 is TGTGCCAGCAGCTTAGAGCCGAACACTGAAGCTTTCTTT.